A selection of T cell receptor beta chains follows, all from one sample in a study of T cells in Graves' hyperthyroidism and ophthalmopathy. A single record per CDR3 protein comes from TCRdb applying MiXCR to the multiplex PCR reads. The repertoire holds 130,000 to 150,000 distinct CDR3 sequences, with over 20% as singletons. The source material was blood. These receptors originate from a woman in her forties or fifties with Graves' hyperthyroidism that later progressed to Graves' ophthalmopathy. The CDR3 runs from the conserved cysteine through the conserved F or W. Fields, in order: V gene, J gene, clone size, D gene, CDR3 DNA, CDR3 protein. A D gene is named only where the DNA matches it firmly. Clone size is stated in some rows and not others, as once, few, many or a class when expanded.

V gene: TRBV7-9; J gene: TRBJ2-6; clone size: -; D gene: -; CDR3 DNA: TGTGCCAGCAGCCGGACTTCCGGGGCCAACGTCCTGACTTTC; CDR3 protein: CASSRTSGANVLTF
V gene: TRBV20-1; J gene: TRBJ2-1; clone size: many; D gene: -; CDR3 DNA: TGCAGTGCTAGAGATCGTGGTAGGGGAACAAACAATGAGCAGTTCTTC; CDR3 protein: CSARDRGRGTNNEQFF
V gene: TRBV20-1; J gene: TRBJ2-7; clone size: many; D gene: -; CDR3 DNA: TGCAGTGCTCCTCGGACAGCCTCCTACGAGCAGTACTTC; CDR3 protein: CSAPRTASYEQYF
V gene: TRBV12-3/TRBV12-4; J gene: TRBJ1-5; clone size: many; D gene: -; CDR3 DNA: TGTGCCAGCAGTTTAGGGGAAGGAGGGTGGGGCAATCAGCCCCAGCATTTT; CDR3 protein: CASSLGEGGWGNQPQHF
V gene: TRBV19; J gene: TRBJ2-7; clone size: many; D gene: -; CDR3 DNA: TGTGCCAGTAGTAAGACTTTTGGGAGCGTCTACGAGCAGTACTTC; CDR3 protein: CASSKTFGSVYEQYF
V gene: TRBV20-1; J gene: TRBJ1-1; clone size: many; D gene: TRBD1; CDR3 DNA: TGCAGTGCTATCGCTACAGGGGGCGGGGGTGAAGCTTTCTTT; CDR3 protein: CSAIATGGGGEAFF
V gene: TRBV27; J gene: TRBJ1-5; clone size: few; D gene: -; CDR3 DNA: TGTGCCAGCAGTCGGCGGGCCAATCAGCCCCAGCATTTT; CDR3 protein: CASSRRANQPQHF
V gene: TRBV6-8; J gene: TRBJ2-7; clone size: few; D gene: -; CDR3 DNA: TGTGCCAGCATCCCCCCCCGGAACTACGAGCAGTACTTC; CDR3 protein: CASIPPRNYEQYF
V gene: TRBV20-1; J gene: TRBJ2-3; clone size: many; D gene: TRBD2; CDR3 DNA: TGCAGTGCTAGTATAGCGGGAGGGCATCCGGATACGCAGTATTTT; CDR3 protein: CSASIAGGHPDTQYF
V gene: TRBV28; J gene: TRBJ2-5; clone size: many; D gene: TRBD2; CDR3 DNA: TGTGCCAGCAGTCTAGCGGGAGCTTCCCAAGAGACCCAGTACTTC; CDR3 protein: CASSLAGASQETQYF
V gene: TRBV19; J gene: TRBJ2-6; clone size: -; D gene: TRBD2; CDR3 DNA: TGTGCCAGTAGTATAGGGTCGGGCCTAGCGGCCGCCGGGGCCAACGTCCTGACTTTC; CDR3 protein: CASSIGSGLAAAGANVLTF
V gene: TRBV19; J gene: TRBJ1-1; clone size: few; D gene: -; CDR3 DNA: TGTGCCAGTAGTATGTGGCAAGAGGAAGCTTTCTTT; CDR3 protein: CASSMWQEEAFF
V gene: TRBV6-1; J gene: TRBJ2-7; clone size: many; D gene: -; CDR3 DNA: TGTGCCAGCGGGAAGTCCGGGGCCACAGGCTCCGAGCAGTACTTC; CDR3 protein: CASGKSGATGSEQYF
V gene: TRBV28; J gene: TRBJ2-7; clone size: many; D gene: TRBD2; CDR3 DNA: TGTGCCAGCCGCCCGCCGGGGGGGGGCTACGAGCAGTACTTC; CDR3 protein: CASRPPGGGYEQYF
V gene: TRBV11-2; J gene: TRBJ2-7; clone size: many; D gene: TRBD1; CDR3 DNA: TGTGCCAGCAGCTCCGACAGGGGTCCTTACTACGAGCAGTACTTC; CDR3 protein: CASSSDRGPYYEQYF
V gene: TRBV3-1; J gene: TRBJ2-1; clone size: many; D gene: TRBD2; CDR3 DNA: TGTGCCAGCAGCCAAGTTCTAGCGGGAAGGCATGAGCAGTTCTTC; CDR3 protein: CASSQVLAGRHEQFF
V gene: TRBV5-1; J gene: TRBJ2-5; clone size: many; D gene: TRBD2; CDR3 DNA: TGCGCCAGCGACCCTAGCGGGATTCAAGAGACCCAGTACTTC; CDR3 protein: CASDPSGIQETQYF
V gene: TRBV20-1; J gene: TRBJ1-2; clone size: many; D gene: TRBD1; CDR3 DNA: TGCAGTGTCCGGGACAGGGCAAGGGATGGCTACACCTTC; CDR3 protein: CSVRDRARDGYTF
V gene: TRBV3-1; J gene: TRBJ2-3; clone size: many; D gene: TRBD2; CDR3 DNA: TGTGCCAGCAGTGACCCTGGGACTAGCGGCACAGATACGCAGTATTTT; CDR3 protein: CASSDPGTSGTDTQYF
V gene: TRBV20-1; J gene: TRBJ2-7; clone size: many; D gene: -; CDR3 DNA: TGCAGTGCTAGCCCGACTAGTCCTAAAAACTACGAGCAGTACTTC; CDR3 protein: CSASPTSPKNYEQYF
V gene: TRBV11-2; J gene: TRBJ1-4; clone size: few; D gene: -; CDR3 DNA: TGTGCCAGCAGCCCTCAACAGGGAACTAATGAAAAACTGTTTTTT; CDR3 protein: CASSPQQGTNEKLFF
V gene: TRBV20-1; J gene: TRBJ1-1; clone size: many; D gene: -; CDR3 DNA: TGCAGTGCTGACCATTACACTGAAGCTTTCTTT; CDR3 protein: CSADHYTEAFF
V gene: TRBV12-3/TRBV12-4; J gene: TRBJ1-6; clone size: once; D gene: -; CDR3 DNA: TGTGCCAGCCACCCTCGGGGGCGTTCACCCCTCCACTTT; CDR3 protein: CASHPRGRSPLHF
V gene: TRBV19; J gene: TRBJ1-1; clone size: -; D gene: -; CDR3 DNA: TGTGCCAGTAGTAAATGGGGTGGCACTGAAGCTTTCTTT; CDR3 protein: CASSKWGGTEAFF
V gene: TRBV18; J gene: TRBJ2-3; clone size: -; D gene: -; CDR3 DNA: TGTGCCAGCTCACATATCCATTCTAGCACAGATACGCAGTATTTT; CDR3 protein: CASSHIHSSTDTQYF
V gene: TRBV28; J gene: TRBJ2-7; clone size: few; D gene: -; CDR3 DNA: TGTGCCAGCAGTTTAGTGGCAGGGAGGACCTACGAGCAGTACTTC; CDR3 protein: CASSLVAGRTYEQYF
V gene: TRBV28; J gene: TRBJ1-1; clone size: -; D gene: -; CDR3 DNA: TGTGCCAGCACCGAAGGCCAGGGAGCGGCTGAAGCTTTCTTT; CDR3 protein: CASTEGQGAAEAFF
V gene: TRBV7-9; J gene: TRBJ2-2; clone size: -; D gene: -; CDR3 DNA: TGTGCCAGCAGCTTCTTACCTGCCACCGGGGAGCTGTTTTTT; CDR3 protein: CASSFLPATGELFF
V gene: TRBV12-3/TRBV12-4; J gene: TRBJ1-1; clone size: many; D gene: -; CDR3 DNA: TGTGCCAGCAGTAACCGGGACCCCGGAGGGACTGAAGCTTTCTTT; CDR3 protein: CASSNRDPGGTEAFF
V gene: TRBV28; J gene: TRBJ1-1; clone size: -; D gene: TRBD1; CDR3 DNA: TGTGCCACGGGACAGAAAGCTTTCTTT; CDR3 protein: CATGQKAFF
V gene: TRBV7-6; J gene: TRBJ2-1; clone size: many; D gene: -; CDR3 DNA: TGTGCCAGCAGCTTAAACAATGAGCAGTTCTTC; CDR3 protein: CASSLNNEQFF
V gene: TRBV28; J gene: TRBJ2-7; clone size: once; D gene: TRBD2; CDR3 DNA: TGTGCCAGCAGCCAGACAGCTAGCGGGACACCCCACGAGCAGTACTTC; CDR3 protein: CASSQTASGTPHEQYF
V gene: TRBV6-5; J gene: TRBJ1-4; clone size: many; D gene: -; CDR3 DNA: TGTGCCAGCAGTTACGGGCAGCCTGCAACTAATGAAAAACTGTTTTTT; CDR3 protein: CASSYGQPATNEKLFF
V gene: TRBV12-3/TRBV12-4; J gene: TRBJ1-1; clone size: few; D gene: -; CDR3 DNA: TGTGCCAGCAGCCTTCAATACGCTGAAGCTTTCTTT; CDR3 protein: CASSLQYAEAFF
V gene: TRBV28; J gene: TRBJ2-2; clone size: many; D gene: -; CDR3 DNA: TGTGCCAGCCATAGGGGAAAAGGGAAGGGTTCCGGGGAGCTGTTTTTT; CDR3 protein: CASHRGKGKGSGELFF
V gene: TRBV3-1; J gene: TRBJ1-1; clone size: many; D gene: -; CDR3 DNA: TGTGCCAGCAGCCAAGATCACGGATGGAGCGCTGAAGCTTTCTTT; CDR3 protein: CASSQDHGWSAEAFF
V gene: TRBV20-1; J gene: TRBJ2-3; clone size: many; D gene: -; CDR3 DNA: TGCAGTGCTAGAGATACGGGAACTAGCACAGATACGCAGTATTTT; CDR3 protein: CSARDTGTSTDTQYF
V gene: TRBV6-5; J gene: TRBJ1-2; clone size: few; D gene: -; CDR3 DNA: TGTGCCAGCAGTTACTCGACTGGGTTTAACTATGGCTACACCTTC; CDR3 protein: CASSYSTGFNYGYTF
V gene: TRBV20-1; J gene: TRBJ2-1; clone size: few; D gene: -; CDR3 DNA: TGCAGTGCTAGGGGCGGGACCTACAATGAGCAGTTCTTC; CDR3 protein: CSARGGTYNEQFF
V gene: TRBV2; J gene: TRBJ2-5; clone size: -; D gene: TRBD1; CDR3 DNA: TGTGCCAGCAGTGGACAGGGGGCCGGATCCCAGTACTTC; CDR3 protein: CASSGQGAGSQYF
V gene: TRBV6-1; J gene: TRBJ1-4; clone size: few; D gene: -; CDR3 DNA: TGTGCCAGCAACCCGTTGGACGAAGGTCTTCTGTTTTTT; CDR3 protein: CASNPLDEGLLFF
V gene: TRBV11-2; J gene: TRBJ2-6; clone size: few; D gene: -; CDR3 DNA: TGTGCCAGCAGCTTAAAGTCAGGCTCTGGGGCCAACGTCCTGACTTTC; CDR3 protein: CASSLKSGSGANVLTF
V gene: TRBV7-8; J gene: TRBJ2-7; clone size: many; D gene: TRBD2; CDR3 DNA: TGTGCCAGCAGCGCGGCCGGGACTAGGGGTAAATACGAGCAGTACTTC; CDR3 protein: CASSAAGTRGKYEQYF
V gene: TRBV30; J gene: TRBJ1-5; clone size: many; D gene: -; CDR3 DNA: TGTGCCTGGAGTGTAAGTCCGGGAAATCAGCCCCAGCATTTT; CDR3 protein: CAWSVSPGNQPQHF
V gene: TRBV4-2; J gene: TRBJ1-1; clone size: many; D gene: TRBD1; CDR3 DNA: TGTGCCAGCAGCCAACGGGGACAGGGTGTAATGAACACCGAAGCTTTCTTT; CDR3 protein: CASSQRGQGVMNTEAFF
V gene: TRBV28; J gene: TRBJ2-7; clone size: many; D gene: TRBD1; CDR3 DNA: TGTGCCAGCAGTTTATTTTCCTCCGCGGACAGGGTCCACGAGCAGTACTTC; CDR3 protein: CASSLFSSADRVHEQYF
V gene: TRBV28; J gene: TRBJ2-1; clone size: many; D gene: TRBD2; CDR3 DNA: TGTGCCAGCAGGGGGACTAGCGGGAGGCGGGAGCAGTTCTTC; CDR3 protein: CASRGTSGRREQFF
V gene: TRBV28; J gene: TRBJ1-5; clone size: many; D gene: -; CDR3 DNA: TGTGCCAGCAGCCCTGGGACCTTTAGCAATCAGCCCCAGCATTTT; CDR3 protein: CASSPGTFSNQPQHF
V gene: TRBV28; J gene: TRBJ2-5; clone size: many; D gene: -; CDR3 DNA: TGTGCCAGCAGAACAGCCCAAGAGACCCAGTACTTC; CDR3 protein: CASRTAQETQYF
V gene: TRBV3-1; J gene: TRBJ2-7; clone size: -; D gene: TRBD2; CDR3 DNA: TGTGCCAGCAGCCAATACCGGGAGGGGGAGCAGTACTTC; CDR3 protein: CASSQYREGEQYF
V gene: TRBV6-6; J gene: TRBJ2-5; clone size: many; D gene: -; CDR3 DNA: TGTGCCAGCAGTTACGGGGGACCAGGGATCCAAGAGACCCAGTACTTC; CDR3 protein: CASSYGGPGIQETQYF
V gene: TRBV5-8; J gene: TRBJ1-1; clone size: few; D gene: -; CDR3 DNA: TGTGCCAGCAGCTTCCGGGCGGGGGCCGGAACTGAAGCTTTCTTT; CDR3 protein: CASSFRAGAGTEAFF